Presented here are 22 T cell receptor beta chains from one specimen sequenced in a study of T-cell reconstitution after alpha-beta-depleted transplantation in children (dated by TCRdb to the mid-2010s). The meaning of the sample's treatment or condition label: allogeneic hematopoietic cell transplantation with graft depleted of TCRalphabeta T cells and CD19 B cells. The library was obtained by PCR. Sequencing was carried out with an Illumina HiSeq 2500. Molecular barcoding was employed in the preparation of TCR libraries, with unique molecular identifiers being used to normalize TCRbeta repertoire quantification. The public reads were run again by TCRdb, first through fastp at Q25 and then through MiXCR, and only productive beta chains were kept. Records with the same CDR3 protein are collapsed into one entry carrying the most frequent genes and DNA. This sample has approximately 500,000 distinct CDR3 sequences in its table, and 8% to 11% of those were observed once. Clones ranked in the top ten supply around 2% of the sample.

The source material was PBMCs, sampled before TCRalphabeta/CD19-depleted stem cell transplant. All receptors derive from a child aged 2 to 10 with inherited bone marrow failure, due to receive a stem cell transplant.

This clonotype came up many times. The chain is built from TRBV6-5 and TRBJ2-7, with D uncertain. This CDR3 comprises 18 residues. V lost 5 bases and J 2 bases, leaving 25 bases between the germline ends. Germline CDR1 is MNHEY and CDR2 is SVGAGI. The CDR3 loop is CASSRRINLRGEPYEQYF. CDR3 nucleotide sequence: TGTGCCAGCAGTAGACGGATTAACCTCCGCGGCGAACCCTACGAGCAGTACTTC.

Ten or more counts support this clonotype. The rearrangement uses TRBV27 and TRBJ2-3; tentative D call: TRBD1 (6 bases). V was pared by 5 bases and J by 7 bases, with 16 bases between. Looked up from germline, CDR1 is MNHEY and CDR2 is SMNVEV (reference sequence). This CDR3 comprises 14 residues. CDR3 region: CASSITTGLHTQYF. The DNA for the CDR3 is TGTGCCAGCAGTATAACTACAGGGTTGCATACGCAGTATTTT.

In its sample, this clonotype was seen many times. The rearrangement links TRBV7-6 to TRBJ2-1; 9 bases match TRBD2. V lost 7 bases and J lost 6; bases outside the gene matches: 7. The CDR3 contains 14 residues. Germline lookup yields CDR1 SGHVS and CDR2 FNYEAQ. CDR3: CASTPSGIGNEQFF. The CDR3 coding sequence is TGTGCCAGCACCCCTAGCGGGATTGGCAATGAGCAGTTCTTC.

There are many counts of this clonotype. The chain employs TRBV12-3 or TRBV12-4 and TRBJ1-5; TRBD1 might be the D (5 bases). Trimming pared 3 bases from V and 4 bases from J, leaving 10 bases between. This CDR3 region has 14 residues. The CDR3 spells CASSFEGQNQPQHF. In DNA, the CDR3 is TGTGCCAGCAGTTTTGAGGGGCAGAATCAGCCCCAGCATTTT.

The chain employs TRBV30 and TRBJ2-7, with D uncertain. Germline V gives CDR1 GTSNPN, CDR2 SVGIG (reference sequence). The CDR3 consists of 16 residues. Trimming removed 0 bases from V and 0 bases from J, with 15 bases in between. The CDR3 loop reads CAWSVARASLSYEQYF. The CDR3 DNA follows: TGTGCCTGGAGTGTGGCCCGGGCCTCCCTCTCCTACGAGCAGTACTTC.

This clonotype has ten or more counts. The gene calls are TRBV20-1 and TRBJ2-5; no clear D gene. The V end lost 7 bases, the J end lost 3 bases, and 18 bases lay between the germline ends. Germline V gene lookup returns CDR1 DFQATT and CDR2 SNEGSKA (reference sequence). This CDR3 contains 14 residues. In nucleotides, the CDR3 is TGCAGTGTTCAATACCCCAGCTCGGAAGAGACCCAGTACTTC. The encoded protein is CSVQYPSSEETQYF.

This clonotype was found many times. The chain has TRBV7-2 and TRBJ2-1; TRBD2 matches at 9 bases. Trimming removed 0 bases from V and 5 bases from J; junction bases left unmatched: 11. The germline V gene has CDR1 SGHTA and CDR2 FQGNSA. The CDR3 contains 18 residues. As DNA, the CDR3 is TGTGCCAGCAGCTTAGCGCCTCGTCTAGCGGGACTCAACAATGAGCAGTTCTTC. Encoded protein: CASSLAPRLAGLNNEQFF.

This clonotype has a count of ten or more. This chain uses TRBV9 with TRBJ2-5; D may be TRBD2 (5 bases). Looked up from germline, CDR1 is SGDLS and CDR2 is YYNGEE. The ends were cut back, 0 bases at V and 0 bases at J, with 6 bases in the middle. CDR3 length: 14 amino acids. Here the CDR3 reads CASSVGEYQETQYF. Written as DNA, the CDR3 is TGTGCCAGCAGCGTAGGGGAGTACCAAGAGACCCAGTACTTC.

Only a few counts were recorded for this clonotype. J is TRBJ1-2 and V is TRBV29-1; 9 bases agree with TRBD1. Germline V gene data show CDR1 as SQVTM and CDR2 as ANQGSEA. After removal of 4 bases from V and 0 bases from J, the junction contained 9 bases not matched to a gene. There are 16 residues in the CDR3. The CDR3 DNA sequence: TGCAGCGTTGTTCCGGGACAGGGAAAAGCTAACTATGGCTACACCTTC. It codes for CSVVPGQGKANYGYTF.

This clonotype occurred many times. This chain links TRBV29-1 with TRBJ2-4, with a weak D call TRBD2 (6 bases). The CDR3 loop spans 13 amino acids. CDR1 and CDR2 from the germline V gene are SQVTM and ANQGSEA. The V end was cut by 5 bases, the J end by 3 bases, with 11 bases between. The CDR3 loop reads CSVLSGNKNIQYF. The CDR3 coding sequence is TGCAGCGTTCTTAGCGGCAACAAAAACATTCAGTACTTC.

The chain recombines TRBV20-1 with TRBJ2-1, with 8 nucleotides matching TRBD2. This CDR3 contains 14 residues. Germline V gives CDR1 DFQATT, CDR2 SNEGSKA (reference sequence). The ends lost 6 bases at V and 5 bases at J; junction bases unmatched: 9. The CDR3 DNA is TGCAGTGCCCGTAGCGGGAAGGGGGACAATGAGCAGTTCTTC. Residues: CSARSGKGDNEQFF.

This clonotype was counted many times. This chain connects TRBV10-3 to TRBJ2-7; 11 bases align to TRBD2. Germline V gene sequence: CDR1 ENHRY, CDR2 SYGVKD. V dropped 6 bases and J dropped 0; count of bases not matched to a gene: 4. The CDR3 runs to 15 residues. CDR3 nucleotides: TGTGCCATCAGCGGAACTAGCGGGAGCTCCTACGAGCAGTACTTC. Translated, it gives CAISGTSGSSYEQYF.

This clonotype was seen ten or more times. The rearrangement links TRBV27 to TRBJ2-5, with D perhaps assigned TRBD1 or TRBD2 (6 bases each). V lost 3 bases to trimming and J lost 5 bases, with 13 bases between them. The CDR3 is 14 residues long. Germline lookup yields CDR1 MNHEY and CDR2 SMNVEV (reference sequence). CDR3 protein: CASSFWGAGETQYF. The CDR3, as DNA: TGTGCCAGCAGTTTCTGGGGGGCGGGCGAGACCCAGTACTTC.

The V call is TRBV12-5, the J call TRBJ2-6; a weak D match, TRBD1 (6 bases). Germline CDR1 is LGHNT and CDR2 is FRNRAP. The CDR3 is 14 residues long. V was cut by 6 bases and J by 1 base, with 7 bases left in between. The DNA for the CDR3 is TGTGCTAGTGGAACAGGGTCTGGGGCCAACGTCCTGACTTTC. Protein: CASGTGSGANVLTF.

The CDR3, as DNA: TGCAGTGCCCAACGGGGGAATAGCAATCAGCCCCAGCATTTT. It codes for CSAQRGNSNQPQHF. This chain uses TRBV20-1 with TRBJ1-5, with D possibly matching TRBD1 (5 bases). The CDR3 contains 14 residues. Germline V gene lookup returns CDR1 DFQATT and CDR2 SNEGSKA (reference sequence). V lost 6 bases and J lost 0, with 12 bases in between.

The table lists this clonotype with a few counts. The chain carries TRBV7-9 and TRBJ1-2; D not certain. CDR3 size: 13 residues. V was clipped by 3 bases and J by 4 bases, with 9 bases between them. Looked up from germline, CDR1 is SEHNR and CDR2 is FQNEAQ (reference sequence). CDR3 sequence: CASSFGLLYGYTF. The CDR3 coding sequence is TGTGCCAGCAGCTTTGGACTCCTCTATGGCTACACCTTC.

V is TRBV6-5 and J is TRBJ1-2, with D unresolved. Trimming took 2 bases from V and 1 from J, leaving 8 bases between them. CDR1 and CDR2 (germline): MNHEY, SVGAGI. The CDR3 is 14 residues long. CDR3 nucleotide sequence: TGTGCCAGCAGTTACACAGCTATTAACTATGGCTACACCTTC. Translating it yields CASSYTAINYGYTF.

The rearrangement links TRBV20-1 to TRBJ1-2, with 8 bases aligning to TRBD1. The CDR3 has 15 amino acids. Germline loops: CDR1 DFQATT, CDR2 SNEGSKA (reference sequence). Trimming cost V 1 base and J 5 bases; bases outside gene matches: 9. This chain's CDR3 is CSARGTGPDRYGYTF. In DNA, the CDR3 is TGCAGTGCTAGAGGGACAGGGCCCGACCGGTATGGCTACACCTTC.

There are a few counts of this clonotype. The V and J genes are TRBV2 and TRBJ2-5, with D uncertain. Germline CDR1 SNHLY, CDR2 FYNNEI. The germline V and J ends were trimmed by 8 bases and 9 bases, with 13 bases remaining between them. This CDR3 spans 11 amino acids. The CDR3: CASSEETAQYF. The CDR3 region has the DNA TGTGCCAGCTCAGAAGAGACGGCCCAGTACTTC.

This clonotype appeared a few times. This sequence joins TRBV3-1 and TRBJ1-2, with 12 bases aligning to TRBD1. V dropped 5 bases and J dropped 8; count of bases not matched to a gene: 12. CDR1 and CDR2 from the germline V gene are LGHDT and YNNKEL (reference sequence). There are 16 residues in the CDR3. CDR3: CASSFRTGQGAFGYTF. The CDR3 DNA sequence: TGTGCCAGCAGCTTTAGGACGGGACAGGGGGCGTTCGGCTACACCTTC.

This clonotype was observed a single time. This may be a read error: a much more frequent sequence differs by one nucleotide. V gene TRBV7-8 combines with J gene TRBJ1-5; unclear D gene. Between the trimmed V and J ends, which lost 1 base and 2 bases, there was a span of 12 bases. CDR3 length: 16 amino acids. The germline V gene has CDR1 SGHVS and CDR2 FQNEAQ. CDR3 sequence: CASSLGGAGGNQPQHF. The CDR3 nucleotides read TGTGCCAGCAGCTTAGGGGGAGCAGGCGGCAATCAGCCCCAGCATTTT.

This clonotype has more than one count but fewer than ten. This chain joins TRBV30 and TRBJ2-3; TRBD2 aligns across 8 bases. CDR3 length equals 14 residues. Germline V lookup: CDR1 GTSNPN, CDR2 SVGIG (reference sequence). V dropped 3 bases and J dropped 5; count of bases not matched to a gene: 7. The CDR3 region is CAWSSGRGEDTQYF. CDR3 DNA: TGTGCCTGGAGCAGCGGGAGAGGGGAAGATACGCAGTATTTT.